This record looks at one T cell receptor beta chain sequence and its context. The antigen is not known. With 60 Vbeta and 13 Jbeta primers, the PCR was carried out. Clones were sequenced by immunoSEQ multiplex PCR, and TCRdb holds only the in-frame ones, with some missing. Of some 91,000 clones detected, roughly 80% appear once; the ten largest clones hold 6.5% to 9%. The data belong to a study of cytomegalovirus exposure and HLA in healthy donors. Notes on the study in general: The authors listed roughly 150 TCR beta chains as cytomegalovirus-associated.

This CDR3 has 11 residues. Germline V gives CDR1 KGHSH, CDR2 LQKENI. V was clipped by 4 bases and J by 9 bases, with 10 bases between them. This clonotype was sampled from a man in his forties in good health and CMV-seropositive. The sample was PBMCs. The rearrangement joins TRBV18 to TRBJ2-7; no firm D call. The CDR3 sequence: CASSRASGQYF. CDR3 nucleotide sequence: TGTGCCAGCTCACGAGCATCGGGGCAGTACTTC.